These 28 T cell receptor beta chains were sequenced from one sample in a study of T cells after yellow fever vaccination. One entry per CDR3 protein results from TCRdb running MiXCR on the 5' RACE reads. This sample has some 300,000 distinct CDR3 sequences, with around 10% found just once. Sequenced here: CD4+ T cells sorted from PBMCs, sampled 45 days after the yellow fever booster vaccination. Receptors were obtained from a man aged 18 to 35 who received the YFV17D yellow fever vaccine.

The chain employs TRBV3-2 and TRBJ1-2; no DNA check was done on the table's D call, TRBD1. TRBV3-2 is a listed pseudogene. The CDR3 covers 17 residues. The CDR3 DNA sequence: TGTGCCAGCAGCCTTCCCGGTTTTCAGGGTGAGGGCTATGGCTACACCTTC. Its translation is CASSLPGFQGEGYGYTF.

The table lists this clonotype with many counts. The CDR3 coding sequence is TGTGCCAGCAGCAAGGACAGGGGGAGGGAGACCCAGTACTTC. It yields the protein CASSKDRGRETQYF. The chain uses TRBV11-2 and TRBJ2-5; TRBD1 agrees at 10 bases. The germline V gene encodes CDR1 SGHAT and CDR2 FQNNGV. After removal of 5 bases from V and 5 bases from J, the junction contained 5 bases not matched to a gene. CDR3 size: 14 residues. Combining the CDR3 with reference TRBV11-2 and TRBJ2-5 gives the whole variable domain EAGVAQSPRYKIIEKRQSVAFWCNPISGHATLYWYQQILGQGPKLLIQFQNNGVVDDSQLPKDRFSAERLKGVDSTLKIQPAKLEDSAVYLCASSKDRGRETQYFGPGTRLLVL.

Many counts were recorded for this clonotype. The genes are TRBV7-2 and TRBJ2-3, with no clear D. Trimming left V 6 bases short and J 4 bases short, with 8 bases between. CDR1 is SGHTA, CDR2 FQGNSA, per germline. The CDR3 runs 12 residues. The CDR3 region is CASRIQADTQYF. The CDR3, as DNA: TGTGCCAGCAGGATCCAGGCAGATACGCAGTATTTT.

Only a few counts were recorded for this clonotype. The chain carries TRBV24-1 and TRBJ1-1; the D gene is possibly TRBD1 (5 bases). Trimming removed 0 bases from V and 5 bases from J, with 9 bases in between. The CDR3 is 14 residues long. In germline, CDR1 is KGHDR, CDR2 SFDVKD. DNA for the CDR3: TGTGCCACCAGTGATTTGAGGGGAGGGACTGAAGCTTTCTTT. It yields the protein CATSDLRGGTEAFF.

V and J are TRBV4-3 and TRBJ1-1; no clear D. The CDR3 contains 15 residues. The germline gives CDR1 LGHNA, CDR2 YSLEER. V was trimmed by 0 bases and J by 3 bases, leaving 11 bases between them. CDR3 DNA: TGCGCCAGCAGCCAAGAACTGGGGTCGGACACTGAAGCTTTCTTT. Its protein product is CASSQELGSDTEAFF.

This clonotype came up many times. The chain uses TRBV5-1 and TRBJ2-6, with D uncertain. Trimming removed 1 base from V and 2 bases from J, with 10 bases in between. Germline assignment: CDR1 SGHRS and CDR2 YFSETQ. The CDR3 totals 16 residues. Here the CDR3 reads CASSLTLLAGANVLTF. The CDR3 DNA follows: TGCGCCAGCAGCTTGACACTTTTGGCTGGGGCCAACGTCCTGACTTTC.

The chain links TRBV24-1 to TRBJ2-2, with a possible D match to TRBD1 (5 bases). CDR3 length: 14 residues. From germline, CDR1 is KGHDR and CDR2 SFDVKD. Trimming pared 2 bases from V and 4 bases from J, leaving 7 bases between. The CDR3 protein is CATSDSGFTGELFF. DNA of the CDR3: TGTGCCACCAGTGATTCAGGGTTCACCGGGGAGCTGTTTTTT.

This clonotype was found many times. The chain combines TRBV7-2 with TRBJ2-1, with TRBD2 as a possible D gene (6 bases). This CDR3 contains 15 residues. Germline values: CDR1 SGHTA, CDR2 FQGNSA. V was clipped by 6 bases and J by 1 base, with 13 bases between them. DNA for the CDR3: TGTGCCAGCAGGGGAGGACAAGGTTCCTACAATGAGCAGTTCTTC. This sequence encodes CASRGGQGSYNEQFF. Using reference TRBV7-2 and TRBJ2-1 for the parts outside the CDR3, the full variable domain is GAGVSQSPSNKVTEKGKDVELRCDPISGHTALYWYRQSLGQGLEFLIYFQGNSAPDKSGLPSDRFSAERTGGSVSTLTIQRTQQEDSAVYLCASRGGQGSYNEQFFGPGTRLTVL.

This clonotype was seen more than once but under ten times. This chain uses TRBV5-1 with TRBJ2-5; D unclear. Germline values: CDR1 SGHRS, CDR2 YFSETQ. The CDR3 is 14 amino acids. Trimming stripped 0 bases from V and 3 bases from J, with 9 bases between. DNA of the CDR3: TGCGCCAGCAGCTTGGGGCAGACCGAAGAGACCCAGTACTTC. It is translated as CASSLGQTEETQYF.

This chain joins TRBV3-1 and TRBJ2-7, with D maybe TRBD2 (5 bases). The CDR3 runs 16 residues. V lost 0 bases and J 6 bases, leaving 18 bases between the germline ends. In germline, CDR1 is LGHDT, CDR2 YNNKEL (reference sequence). Here the CDR3 DNA reads TGTGCCAGCAGCCAAGATTTATCGGCCGGACTTCGCGAGCAGTACGTC. The encoded protein is CASSQDLSAGLREQYV.

This clonotype was recorded a few times. The chain joins TRBV5-6 to TRBJ1-2; D may be TRBD1 (5 bases). Trimming removed 4 bases from V and 0 bases from J, with 22 bases in between. Per germline, CDR1 SGHDT and CDR2 YYEEEE. This CDR3 has 18 residues. The CDR3 loop reads CASSQKSDSYKANYGYTF. CDR3 sequence (DNA): TGTGCCAGCAGCCAAAAATCAGACAGCTACAAAGCTAACTATGGCTACACCTTC.

Only a few counts were recorded for this clonotype. The chain recombines TRBV7-2 with TRBJ2-5; D not certain. The germline V gene encodes CDR1 SGHTA and CDR2 FQGNSA. V was cut by 8 bases and J by 2 bases, with 12 bases left in between. The CDR3 length is 13 residues. The CDR3 loop reads CASRSRPQETQYF. CDR3 in DNA: TGTGCCAGCCGCTCGCGGCCTCAAGAGACCCAGTACTTC.

The sample holds many counts of this clonotype. The genes are TRBV5-1 and TRBJ1-1; 7 bases agree with TRBD1. Per germline, CDR1 SGHRS and CDR2 YFSETQ. CDR3 length: 14 amino acids. V trimming: 4 bases; J trimming: 1 base; junction bases outside the gene matches: 4. CDR3 sequence: CASSARTGNTEAFF. Here the CDR3 DNA reads TGCGCCAGCAGCGCACGGACAGGGAACACTGAAGCTTTCTTT.

The rearrangement uses TRBV5-1 and TRBJ2-5; 10 bases are a match to TRBD2. The V segment lost 1 base and the J segment 3 bases; nucleotides outside the gene matches: 3. CDR3 length: 15 residues. Germline CDR1 SGHRS, CDR2 YFSETQ. In nucleotides, the CDR3 is TGCGCCAGCAGCTTGATCCTAGCGGGGGAAGAGACCCAGTACTTC. Translated, it gives CASSLILAGEETQYF.

The sample holds a few counts of this clonotype. The V and J genes are TRBV27 and TRBJ1-3; 9 nucleotides match TRBD1. The CDR3 loop spans 16 amino acids. Germline V gene lookup returns CDR1 MNHEY and CDR2 SMNVEV (reference sequence). V was pared by 4 bases and J by 4 bases, with 8 bases of the junction left unmatched. In DNA form, the CDR3 reads TGTGCCAGCAGTTCGACCGGGACAGGGTTCGGAAACACCATATATTTT. It yields the protein CASSSTGTGFGNTIYF.

The sample holds many counts of this clonotype. The chain links TRBV7-2 to TRBJ2-1; 7 positions match TRBD2. V gave up 1 base and J gave up 7 bases; unmatched junction bases: 4. This CDR3 region has 14 residues. Per the germline V gene, CDR1 is SGHTA and CDR2 is FQGNSA. CDR3 DNA: TGTGCCAGCAGCTTAGGCGGGAGTCAGAATGAGCAGTTCTTC. Amino acids: CASSLGGSQNEQFF.

The CDR3: CASSFITGTGDGEQYF. The DNA for the CDR3 is TGTGCCAGCAGTTTTATCACCGGGACAGGGGATGGAGAGCAGTACTTC. The V gene is TRBV6-1, the J gene TRBJ2-7; 10 bases match TRBD1. CDR3 length equals 16 residues. The junction had 14 bases not matched to a gene; V was cut back by 5 bases and J by 7 bases. From germline, CDR1 is MNHNS and CDR2 SASEGT.

This clonotype occurred a few times. The gene calls are TRBV11-2 and TRBJ2-6; unclear D gene. In germline, CDR1 is SGHAT, CDR2 FQNNGV. V lost 1 base, J lost 7 bases, and 5 bases lay in between. The CDR3 loop spans 13 amino acids. This CDR3 reads CASSLAFANVLTF. The CDR3 DNA sequence: TGTGCCAGCAGCTTAGCCTTCGCCAACGTCCTGACTTTC. Full variable domain (outside the CDR3, taken from reference TRBV11-2 and TRBJ2-6): EAGVAQSPRYKIIEKRQSVAFWCNPISGHATLYWYQQILGQGPKLLIQFQNNGVVDDSQLPKDRFSAERLKGVDSTLKIQPAKLEDSAVYLCASSLAFANVLTFGAGSRLTVL.

The chain uses TRBV7-8 and TRBJ1-4, with D maybe TRBD1 (6 bases). Germline CDR1 SGHVS, CDR2 FQNEAQ. Trimming took 3 bases from V and 7 from J, leaving 18 bases between them. This CDR3 is 16 amino acids long. CDR3 residues: CASSFAGAGYSEKLFF. Written as DNA, the CDR3 is TGTGCCAGCAGCTTCGCAGGGGCGGGGTATAGTGAAAAACTGTTTTTT. Using reference TRBV7-8 and TRBJ1-4 for the parts outside the CDR3, the full variable domain is GAGVSQSPRYKVAKRGQDVALRCDPISGHVSLFWYQQALGQGPEFLTYFQNEAQLDKSGLPSDRFFAERPEGSVSTLKIQRTQQEDSAVYLCASSFAGAGYSEKLFFGSGTQLSVL.

The chain has TRBV3-1 and TRBJ1-2, with D maybe TRBD1 (5 bases). The germline V gene has CDR1 LGHDT and CDR2 YNNKEL (reference sequence). V was pared by 0 bases and J by 8 bases, with 10 bases between. The CDR3 spans 13 residues. CDR3 bases: TGTGCCAGCAGCCAAGATCGGGGGTTCGGCTACACCTTC. This codes for CASSQDRGFGYTF.

This chain connects TRBV27 to TRBJ1-1, with TRBD1 identical over 9 bases. CDR1 MNHEY and CDR2 SMNVEV come from the germline V gene (reference sequence). Unmatched junction bases numbered 11, after V lost 6 bases and J lost 3 bases. This CDR3 is 16 amino acids long. CDR3 sequence (DNA): TGTGCCAGCAGACCACAGGGGGCTATTGGGTACACTGAAGCTTTCTTT. This encodes CASRPQGAIGYTEAFF.

The rearrangement links TRBV5-5 to TRBJ2-3; 12 bases are shared with TRBD1. Trimming cost V 4 bases and J 3 bases; bases outside gene matches: 6. The CDR3 contains 16 residues. Per the germline V gene, CDR1 is SGHKS and CDR2 is YYEKEE (reference sequence). The CDR3 here is CASSKGTGGRTDTQYF. The CDR3 DNA reads TGTGCCAGCAGCAAGGGGACAGGGGGCAGGACAGATACGCAGTATTTT.

A few counts support this clonotype. This chain joins TRBV28 and TRBJ2-3; possibly TRBD1 for D (5 bases). With 3 bases removed from V and 2 bases from J, the gap between germline ends came to 12 bases. This CDR3 spans 15 amino acids. The germline gives CDR1 MDHEN, CDR2 SYDVKM. CDR3 residues: CASSLFQGTTDTQYF. The CDR3, as DNA: TGTGCCAGCAGTTTGTTTCAGGGAACCACAGATACGCAGTATTTT.

The chain combines TRBV11-2 with TRBJ2-3; D perhaps matches TRBD2 (6 bases). Deletions cut 5 bases from V and 0 bases from J, with 12 bases between. The CDR3 has 15 amino acids. Germline lookup yields CDR1 SGHAT and CDR2 FQNNGV. CDR3 sequence (DNA): TGTGCCAGCAGCATGGGACTCACTAGCACAGATACGCAGTATTTT. Encoded protein: CASSMGLTSTDTQYF.

The V gene is TRBV4-3, the J gene TRBJ2-7; no clear D gene. This CDR3 contains 15 residues. Germline assignment: CDR1 LGHNA and CDR2 YSLEER. The ends were cut back, 0 bases at V and 0 bases at J, with 9 bases in the middle. The CDR3 bases are TGCGCCAGCAGCCAAGATCCCAGGAGCTCCTACGAGCAGTACGTC. Protein: CASSQDPRSSYEQYV.

The chain is built from TRBV20-1 and TRBJ2-5, with 10 positions matching TRBD2. The J segment lost 4 bases and the V segment lost 0 bases, leaving 5 bases of the junction unmatched. The length of the CDR3 is 15 residues. Germline CDR1 reads DFQATT; CDR2 reads SNEGSKA (reference sequence). The CDR3 loop is CSARDRRTSGETQYF. The CDR3 DNA follows: TGCAGTGCTAGAGATAGGCGGACTAGCGGAGAGACCCAGTACTTC.

This clonotype was counted a few times. The rearrangement links TRBV20-1 to TRBJ1-3, with TRBD1 as a possible D gene (6 bases). The length of the CDR3 is 14 residues. The germline CDR1 and CDR2 sequences are DFQATT and SNEGSKA (reference sequence). The germline V and J ends were trimmed by 4 bases and 1 base, with 11 bases remaining between them. The CDR3 nucleotides read TGCAGTGCTATAATAGGGGGTTCTGGAAACACCATATATTTT. It encodes CSAIIGGSGNTIYF.

A few counts support this clonotype. The chain uses TRBV6-2 or TRBV6-3 and TRBJ2-4; 7 bases are shared with TRBD2. The CDR3 is made up of 16 amino acids. V was pared by 2 bases and J by 7 bases, with 11 bases of the junction left unmatched. CDR1 and CDR2 (germline): MNHEY, SVGEGT. Here the CDR3 DNA reads TGTGCCAGCAGTTACGGGGGTCTAGCGGCCTTGAACATTCAGTACTTC. It encodes CASSYGGLAALNIQYF.